This TCR beta chain is from a study of T cell repertoires in cytomegalovirus infection. The study, taken as a whole, reports: HLA-C-restricted CMV clonotypes gave the most frequent clonotype in two of eight donors.

TCRdb re-derived calls from the reads in MiXCR, one entry per CDR3 protein. The top ten hold 10% of the sample, which has almost 500,000 distinct CDR3 sequences, over 9% seen once. Details on this clonotype: Its cognate antigen is unknown.

This CDR3 has 15 amino acids. From germline, CDR1 is SGDLS and CDR2 YYNGEE. V was shortened by 0 bases and J by 0 bases, with 4 bases between the two germline ends. The chain combines TRBV9 with TRBJ1-6, with unresolved D. The sequence was collected from a human donor in good health (CMV status not recorded). Some clones in this sample may be carry-over from other donors' samples. Sequenced input: PBMCs. CDR3 protein: CASSVGGSYNSPLHF. CDR3 DNA sequence: TGTGCCAGCAGCGTAGGGGGCTCCTATAATTCACCCCTCCACTTT. Combining the CDR3 with reference TRBV9 and TRBJ1-6 gives the whole variable domain DSGVTQTPKHLITATGQRVTLRCSPRSGDLSVYWYQQSLDQGLQFLIQYYNGEERAKGNILERFSAQQFPDLHSELNLSSLELGDSALYFCASSVGGSYNSPLHFGNGTRLTVT.